Below are 11 T cell receptor beta chains sequenced from a single sample in a study of blood T cell repertoires in COVID-19. TCRdb's copy holds only in-frame clones and misses some; the assay was immunoSEQ multiplex PCR. The sample includes about 140,000 clones, around nine tenths of them seen just once. The sequencing sample was made of peripheral blood. The receptors were gathered from a human donor in a cohort sampled during active COVID-19.

The chain combines TRBV3-1 (or the pseudogene TRBV3-2) with TRBJ2-5; D gene unclear. The length of the CDR3 is 11 residues. V lost 3 bases, J lost 6 bases, and 5 bases lay in between. Germline V gene lookup returns CDR1 LGHDT and CDR2 YNNKEL (reference sequence). Here the CDR3 reads CASSHLKTQYF. In DNA, the CDR3 is TGTGCCAGCAGCCATTTAAAGACCCAGTACTTC.

The chain links TRBV28 to TRBJ1-1; D unclear. Germline CDR1 reads MDHEN; CDR2 reads SYDVKM. Trimming pared 7 bases from V and 7 bases from J, leaving 10 bases between. The length of the CDR3 is 11 residues. CDR3 in amino acids: CASKSLLEAFF. The CDR3 DNA is TGTGCCAGCAAGTCTTTACTTGAAGCTTTCTTT.

The rearrangement uses TRBV9 and TRBJ1-6; D is undetermined. This CDR3 spans 15 amino acids. Looked up from germline, CDR1 is SGDLS and CDR2 is YYNGEE. V lost 0 bases to trimming and J lost 8 bases, with 12 bases between them. CDR3 in amino acids: CASSVVPGWDSPLHF. CDR3 bases: TGTGCCAGCAGCGTAGTTCCGGGTTGGGATTCACCCCTCCACTTT.

The V gene is TRBV6-5, the J gene TRBJ2-7; TRBD1 might be the D (6 bases). From germline, CDR1 is MNHEY and CDR2 SVGAGI. V was shortened by 6 bases and J by 4 bases, with 16 bases between the two germline ends. The CDR3 runs to 14 residues. This CDR3 reads CASRRGGIAYEQYF. CDR3 bases: TGTGCCAGCAGGAGAGGGGGAATAGCGTACGAGCAGTACTTC.

The J gene is TRBJ2-7, the V gene TRBV27; perhaps TRBD2 as D (6 bases). Germline V lookup: CDR1 MNHEY, CDR2 SMNVEV (reference sequence). Between the trimmed V and J ends, which lost 1 base and 6 bases, there was a span of 10 bases. The CDR3 has 13 residues. CDR3 region: CASSLWRGSEQYF. In DNA form, the CDR3 reads TGTGCCAGCAGTTTATGGAGGGGTAGCGAGCAGTACTTC.

The chain has TRBV9 and TRBJ2-1; D is perhaps TRBD2 (6 bases). This CDR3 is 14 amino acids long. Germline-derived CDR1 and CDR2 are SGDLS and YYNGEE. Trimming took off 4 bases at V and 4 bases at J, with 12 bases between the two ends. Here the CDR3 DNA reads TGTGCCAGCAGCTACGGGACTTTATACAATGAGCAGTTCTTC. As protein: CASSYGTLYNEQFF.

This chain connects TRBV7-8 to TRBJ2-7; the match to TRBD1 covers 9 bases. Germline CDR1 and CDR2: SGHVS and FQNEAQ. The CDR3 runs to 15 residues. V trimming: 6 bases; J trimming: 5 bases; junction bases outside the gene matches: 11. CDR3 bases: TGTGCCAGCAGAGATACCGGGACAGGGTTCCACGAGCAGTACTTC. Amino acid sequence: CASRDTGTGFHEQYF.

The V gene is TRBV7-9, the J gene TRBJ1-6; a possible D gene is TRBD1 (5 bases). Germline CDR1 and CDR2: SEHNR and FQNEAQ (reference sequence). This CDR3 comprises 18 residues. V was trimmed by 5 bases and J by 0 bases, leaving 17 bases between them. Here the CDR3 reads CASSTPGGSSSYNSPLHF. DNA for the CDR3: TGTGCCAGCAGCACCCCGGGGGGATCTAGCTCCTATAATTCACCCCTCCACTTT.

This clone was counted a single time. The gene calls are TRBV4-1 and TRBJ1-1; perhaps TRBD1 as D (6 bases). CDR1 and CDR2 from the germline V gene are MGHRA and YSYEKL. The V end was cut by 0 bases, the J end by 4 bases, with 12 bases between. CDR3 length: 15 amino acids. DNA for the CDR3: TGCGCCAGCAGCCAAGAAATGCAGGGGACCACTGAAGCTTTCTTT. Translated: CASSQEMQGTTEAFF.

This chain connects TRBV5-4 to TRBJ1-2; the match to TRBD1 covers 8 bases. Germline loops: CDR1 SGHNT, CDR2 YYREEE (reference sequence). With 1 base clipped from V and 4 bases from J, the junction kept 6 bases outside the gene matches. The CDR3 covers 15 residues. The CDR3 spells CASSLTHTGGYGYTF. Here the CDR3 DNA reads TGTGCCAGCAGCTTGACCCATACAGGGGGCTATGGCTACACCTTC. Full variable domain (outside the CDR3, taken from reference TRBV5-4 and TRBJ1-2): ETGVTQSPTHLIKTRGQQVTLRCSSQSGHNTVSWYQQALGQGPQFIFQYYREEENGRGNFPPRFSGLQFPNYSSELNVNALELDDSALYLCASSLTHTGGYGYTFGSGTRLTVV.

The chain uses TRBV27 and TRBJ1-2; 8 nucleotides agree with TRBD1. The CDR3 runs 13 residues. Trimming at V came to 3 bases and at J to 7 bases, leaving 4 bases not matched to a gene. The germline V gene has CDR1 MNHEY and CDR2 SMNVEV (reference sequence). The CDR3 bases are TGTGCCAGCAGTTTTTCCAGGGGGCTTGGCTACACCTTC. This sequence encodes CASSFSRGLGYTF.